A selection of T cell receptor beta chains follows, all from one sample in a study of T cells in Graves' hyperthyroidism and ophthalmopathy. Using its own MiXCR run on the multiplex PCR reads, TCRdb lists one record per CDR3 protein. Of a few hundred thousand distinct CDR3 sequences in the sample, approximately 14% were seen once. Sequenced material: blood. These TCRs come from a woman in her twenties or thirties with Graves' hyperthyroidism. CDR3s include the opening cysteine and the closing phenylalanine or tryptophan. A D gene is named only where the DNA matches it firmly. Only part of the rows carry a size: once, few, many, or a class if the clone is expanded.

V: TRBV11-1
D: TRBD1
J: TRBJ2-7
size: .
DNA: TGTGCCAGCAGCTCACACGTGGGACAGGGGTTCTACGAGCAGTACTTC
CDR3: CASSSHVGQGFYEQYF

V: TRBV2
D: TRBD2
J: TRBJ2-3
size: few
DNA: TGTGCCAGCAGTGATAGGACTAGCGGGAGTAATAGGTATACGCAGTATTTT
CDR3: CASSDRTSGSNRYTQYF

V: TRBV6-2/TRBV6-3
D: TRBD1
J: TRBJ1-5
size: many
DNA: TGTGCCAGCAGTCCTCTGGACAGGGGCGGTCAGCCCCAGCATTTT
CDR3: CASSPLDRGGQPQHF

V: TRBV6-6
D: .
J: TRBJ1-1
size: .
DNA: TGTGCCAGCAGTTACTCGTCCGGCCGGGACACTATGAACACTGAAGCCTTCTTT
CDR3: CASSYSSGRDTMNTEAFF

V: TRBV27
D: TRBD1
J: TRBJ2-4
size: few
DNA: TGTGCCAGCAGGGACAGGGTTGACATTCAGTACTTC
CDR3: CASRDRVDIQYF

V: TRBV6-1
D: TRBD1
J: TRBJ2-7
size: few
DNA: TGTGCCAGCAGTCGGGACAGGGGGCATAACGAGCAGTACTTC
CDR3: CASSRDRGHNEQYF

V: TRBV2
D: .
J: TRBJ1-5
size: few
DNA: TGTGCCAGCAGAGACAGCAATCAGCCCCAGGAGCATTTT
CDR3: CASRDSNQPQEHF

V: TRBV19
D: .
J: TRBJ2-1
size: .
DNA: TGTGCCAGTAACTGGGCGGGAAAGAGCTATGAGCAGTTCTTC
CDR3: CASNWAGKSYEQFF

V: TRBV28
D: TRBD1
J: TRBJ1-2
size: many
DNA: TGTGCCAGCAGTTACCGGGACAGGGGGTTTTCTAACTATGGCTACACCTTC
CDR3: CASSYRDRGFSNYGYTF

V: TRBV20-1
D: .
J: TRBJ2-7
size: many
DNA: TGCAGTGCTCCACGAGAGGGGGGGGTACGGTCGTCCGAGCAGTACTTC
CDR3: CSAPREGGVRSSEQYF

V: TRBV2
D: .
J: TRBJ2-1
size: many
DNA: TGTGCCAGCAGTGATTCAGTGGGACCGCCTTACAATGAGCAGTTCTTC
CDR3: CASSDSVGPPYNEQFF

V: TRBV5-1
D: TRBD2
J: TRBJ2-2
size: .
DNA: TGCGCCAGCAGCTTGAGGACTAGCGGGAGGGCCCAAACCGGGGAGCTGTTTTTT
CDR3: CASSLRTSGRAQTGELFF

V: TRBV14
D: .
J: TRBJ1-5
size: many
DNA: TGTGCCAGCAGCCAAGATATGAATCAGCCCCAGCATTTT
CDR3: CASSQDMNQPQHF

V: TRBV2
D: .
J: TRBJ2-2
size: many
DNA: TGTGCCAGCAGTGTGGGGGATAGGGGGGCCGGGGAGCTGTTTTTT
CDR3: CASSVGDRGAGELFF

V: TRBV27
D: TRBD1
J: TRBJ1-6
size: .
DNA: TGTGCCAGCAGTTTAGTCGAGATACAGGACAGGAGCTCCTATAATTCACCCCTCCACTTT
CDR3: CASSLVEIQDRSSYNSPLHF

V: TRBV7-2
D: TRBD2
J: TRBJ2-5
size: many
DNA: TGTGCCAGCAGCCTGCCCACTAGCGGGAGTGAGACCCAGTACTTC
CDR3: CASSLPTSGSETQYF

V: TRBV6-6
D: TRBD2
J: TRBJ2-7
size: many
DNA: TGTGCCAGCAGTTACTCGGCGTTTGGTAGGGCTAGCGGGGGCTCCTACGAGCAGTACTTC
CDR3: CASSYSAFGRASGGSYEQYF

V: TRBV7-2
D: .
J: TRBJ1-6
size: .
DNA: TGTGCCAGCAGCTGGGTCCCAGGGCATAATTCACCCCCCCACTTT
CDR3: CASSWVPGHNSPPHF

V: TRBV9
D: TRBD2
J: TRBJ2-1
size: many
DNA: TGTGCCAGCAGCGCTCAAGGGACTAGCGGGATCGGCGAGCAGTTCTTC
CDR3: CASSAQGTSGIGEQFF

V: TRBV24-1
D: TRBD1
J: TRBJ1-5
size: many
DNA: TGTGCCACCAGTGACCTAGGGACAGCCAACAATCGGCCCCAGCATTTT
CDR3: CATSDLGTANNRPQHF

V: TRBV7-3
D: .
J: TRBJ2-5
size: many
DNA: TGTGCCAGCAGCTTATACGGCAACTCGGTCGAGACCCAGTACTTC
CDR3: CASSLYGNSVETQYF

V: TRBV20-1
D: .
J: TRBJ2-5
size: few
DNA: TGCAGTGCTTACAGGACAGAGACCCAGTACTTC
CDR3: CSAYRTETQYF

V: TRBV7-9
D: TRBD2
J: TRBJ2-2
size: few
DNA: TGTGCCAGCAGCTTAGAGCCCAATAGCGGGAGATACACCGGGGAGCTGTTTTTT
CDR3: CASSLEPNSGRYTGELFF

V: TRBV7-9
D: .
J: TRBJ2-2
size: many
DNA: TGTGCCAGCAGCTTACTCCCGGGGGACGGGGCCGGGGAGCTGTTTTTT
CDR3: CASSLLPGDGAGELFF

V: TRBV5-1
D: .
J: TRBJ1-3
size: many
DNA: TGCGCCAGCAGCTCGACAGAGATCCTTGGAAACACCATATATTTT
CDR3: CASSSTEILGNTIYF

V: TRBV7-2
D: .
J: TRBJ1-5
size: many
DNA: TGTGCCAGCAGCTTGAGGGGGGCAGAGCCCCAGCATTTT
CDR3: CASSLRGAEPQHF

V: TRBV6-5
D: .
J: TRBJ1-5
size: .
DNA: TGTGCCAGCAGCTACTCGTCCAGGCAACCCCAGCATTTT
CDR3: CASSYSSRQPQHF

V: TRBV11-1
D: TRBD2
J: TRBJ2-2
size: .
DNA: TGTGCCAGCAGCCAACCTTCGCGAACTAGCGGGAGGGCCGGCGGGGAGCTGTTTTTT
CDR3: CASSQPSRTSGRAGGELFF

V: TRBV7-8
D: .
J: TRBJ1-1
size: many
DNA: TGTGCCAGCAGCTTACGGGGGACTGAAGCTTTCTTT
CDR3: CASSLRGTEAFF

V: TRBV10-3
D: .
J: TRBJ1-2
size: .
DNA: TGTGCCATCAGTGATCTTCGCGGCGACAGAAACTATGGCTACACCTTC
CDR3: CAISDLRGDRNYGYTF

V: TRBV7-9
D: .
J: TRBJ1-2
size: few
DNA: TGTGCCAGCAGCTTAGAGGGCAGGGTCTATGGCTACACCTTC
CDR3: CASSLEGRVYGYTF

V: TRBV5-1
D: .
J: TRBJ2-4
size: many
DNA: TGCGCCAGCACCGGCGGTGGAAACATTCAGTACTTC
CDR3: CASTGGGNIQYF

V: TRBV5-1
D: .
J: TRBJ1-3
size: few
DNA: TGCGCCAGCAGCCTCTCTTGGACGGCTGGAAACACCATATATTTT
CDR3: CASSLSWTAGNTIYF

V: TRBV6-1
D: TRBD1
J: TRBJ1-2
size: many
DNA: TGTGCCACCGGGACAGGGACCGCTAACTATGGCTACACCTTC
CDR3: CATGTGTANYGYTF

V: TRBV7-9
D: TRBD2
J: TRBJ2-5
size: many
DNA: TGTGCCAGCAGCTCTGGGGGGGTTGAGACCCAGTACTTC
CDR3: CASSSGGVETQYF

V: TRBV12-5
D: .
J: TRBJ2-1
size: .
DNA: TGTGCTAGTGGTTTGGTATATCGGAACTGGCCGGAGGAGCAGTTCTTC
CDR3: CASGLVYRNWPEEQFF

V: TRBV6-1
D: TRBD2
J: TRBJ2-1
size: few
DNA: TGTGCCGTACGGGAGGGTTCCTACAATGAGCAGTTCTTC
CDR3: CAVREGSYNEQFF

V: TRBV20-1
D: .
J: TRBJ1-5
size: many
DNA: TGCAGTGCTAGACAGGGACCATCGCCCCAGCATTTT
CDR3: CSARQGPSPQHF

V: TRBV27
D: .
J: TRBJ2-1
size: .
DNA: TGTGCCAGCAGTTCATTCACAGGGATGTCAACCTACAATGAGCAGTTCTTC
CDR3: CASSSFTGMSTYNEQFF

V: TRBV6-2/TRBV6-3
D: TRBD1
J: TRBJ2-1
size: once
DNA: TGTGCCAGCAGTAACAGGGGGCTCCACAATGAGCAGTTCTTC
CDR3: CASSNRGLHNEQFF

V: TRBV6-1
D: TRBD1
J: TRBJ2-2
size: many
DNA: TGTGCCAGCACTAGGACAGGGACCGGGGAGCTGTTTTTT
CDR3: CASTRTGTGELFF

V: TRBV4-2
D: .
J: TRBJ2-2
size: once
DNA: TGTGCCAGCAGCCAAGGTGGGATCAACACCGGGGAGCTGTTTTTT
CDR3: CASSQGGINTGELFF

V: TRBV5-6
D: TRBD2
J: TRBJ2-5
size: once
DNA: TGTGCCAGCCCCTGGGGCGGGAGAGGGGAGACCCAGTACTTC
CDR3: CASPWGGRGETQYF

V: TRBV11-2
D: .
J: TRBJ1-1
size: .
DNA: TGTGCCAGCAGCTTATTATCGGGTGGGGTCCTCACTGAAGCTTTCTTT
CDR3: CASSLLSGGVLTEAFF